The 26 T cell receptor beta chains listed next were all sequenced from one sample in a study of HIV-infected patients and healthy controls. cDNA was made from about 500 ng RNA using alpha and beta constant primers. Alpha and beta chain libraries were made separately by chain-specific third strand synthesis with multiplexing indices. TCRdb reanalysed the 5' RACE reads using MiXCR and keeps one entry per CDR3 protein. The sample consists of several thousand distinct CDR3 sequences, around 9.3% of them appearing once. Follow-up blood was drawn about 14 weeks, roughly three months, after antiretroviral therapy began. The repertoire came from unfractionated whole blood and reflected all unsorted peripheral T cells. The sample in question was blood, obtained during antiretroviral therapy. The source is an adult with HIV infection.

This clonotype occurred many times. The chain is built from TRBV2 and TRBJ1-4; possible D gene TRBD1, 6 bases. Trimming left V 3 bases short and J 8 bases short, with 10 bases between. This CDR3 is 13 amino acids long. Germline values: CDR1 SNHLY, CDR2 FYNNEI. CDR3 amino acids: CASSDRGGEKLFF. The CDR3 DNA reads as TGTGCCAGCAGTGACAGGGGAGGGGAAAAACTGTTTTTT.

This clonotype has at least ten counts. A read error may produce the germline difference seen at one junction end. V and J are TRBV6-1 and TRBJ1-1; 7 bases are shared with TRBD1. Germline CDR1 is MNHNS and CDR2 is SASEGT. The CDR3 contains 14 residues. CDR3 nucleotide sequence: TGTGCCAGCAGGGAAGACAGGGCTATCCCCGAAGCTTTCTTT. Its protein product is CASREDRAIPEAFF.

This clonotype has more than one count but fewer than ten. The rearrangement joins TRBV10-2 to TRBJ2-3; TRBD1 matches 8 bases. V lost 3 bases and J lost 6; bases outside the gene matches: 20. Germline CDR1 and CDR2: WSHSY and SAAADI. The CDR3 consists of 19 residues. CDR3 nucleotides: TGCGCCAGCAGTGACAGGGGGCGAATTATGATCGGGTCCCGGGATACGCAGTATTTT. Its translation is CASSDRGRIMIGSRDTQYF.

This clonotype is categorized as medium-sized. V usage is TRBV9 and J usage is TRBJ2-7; 10 bases fit TRBD2. After removal of 2 bases from V and 5 bases from J, the junction contained 7 bases not matched to a gene. This CDR3 has 15 residues. Germline values: CDR1 SGDLS, CDR2 YYNGEE. CDR3 protein: CASSVSLAGAHEQYF. CDR3 coding DNA: TGTGCCAGCAGCGTGAGCCTAGCGGGAGCCCACGAGCAGTACTTC.

This clonotype was found many times. The chain uses TRBV7-2 and TRBJ1-3; D remains ambiguous. The CDR3 totals 15 residues. The V gene lost 5 bases and the J gene lost 0 bases, with 11 bases spanning the gap. The germline gives CDR1 SGHTA, CDR2 FQGNSA. The DNA for the CDR3 is TGTGCCAGCAGCCCGAGATCGAGCTCTGGAAACACCATATATTTT. This translates into CASSPRSSSGNTIYF.

This clonotype has ten or more counts. The rearrangement uses TRBV7-2 and TRBJ1-1, with 7 nucleotides matching TRBD1. V gave up 5 bases and J gave up 5 bases; unmatched junction bases: 11. CDR1 is SGHTA, CDR2 FQGNSA, per germline. CDR3 length: 15 residues. The CDR3 loop reads CASSRRQGRETEAFF. As DNA, the CDR3 is TGTGCCAGCAGCCGGCGACAGGGTCGAGAAACTGAAGCTTTCTTT. Drawing the rest from reference TRBV7-2 and TRBJ1-1, the complete variable domain is GAGVSQSPSNKVTEKGKDVELRCDPISGHTALYWYRQSLGQGLEFLIYFQGNSAPDKSGLPSDRFSAERTGGSVSTLTIQRTQQEDSAVYLCASSRRQGRETEAFFGQGTRLTVV.

The table lists this clonotype with many counts. Here the CDR3 reads CASSQEHIGEAFF. The CDR3 DNA reads as TGTGCCAGCAGCCAAGAGCATATAGGCGAAGCTTTCTTT. The V and J genes are TRBV3-1 and TRBJ1-1; D remains unclear. With 0 bases removed from V and 8 bases from J, the gap between germline ends came to 10 bases. This CDR3 is 13 amino acids long. Germline CDR1 and CDR2: LGHDT and YNNKEL (reference sequence).

Sample share makes this clonotype medium-sized (0.01 to 0.1%). The rearrangement uses TRBV18 and TRBJ2-4, with D perhaps being TRBD1 or TRBD2 (5 bases each). The CDR3 sequence is 14 residues long. V was clipped by 1 base and J by 7 bases, with 11 bases between them. Germline V gives CDR1 KGHSH, CDR2 LQKENI. CDR3 coding DNA: TGTGCCAGCTCACCACGGATAGGGGAGAACATTCAGTACTTC. This codes for CASSPRIGENIQYF.

At least ten counts were recorded for this clonotype. The chain couples TRBV7-9 to TRBJ1-1; D gene unclear. The CDR3 covers 15 residues. The germline V and J ends were trimmed by 2 bases and 5 bases, with 15 bases remaining between them. Germline CDR1 reads SEHNR; CDR2 reads FQNEAQ (reference sequence). The chain's CDR3 is CASSLTTKMGTEAFF. The CDR3 bases are TGTGCCAGCAGCTTAACAACAAAAATGGGAACTGAAGCTTTCTTT.

In its sample, this clonotype ranks as medium-sized (0.01 to 0.1%). The chain employs TRBV19 and TRBJ2-1; a weak D match, TRBD2 (5 bases). This CDR3 has 16 amino acids. Germline V gene lookup returns CDR1 LNHDA and CDR2 SQIVND (reference sequence). V lost 5 bases to trimming and J lost 0 bases, with 14 bases between them. The CDR3 nucleotides read TGTGCCAGTAGTCCGAGGGCAGCGAGCTCCTACAATGAGCAGTTCTTC. It is translated as CASSPRAASSYNEQFF.

In this sample, this clonotype turned up many times. The chain is built from TRBV12-3 or TRBV12-4 and TRBJ2-2; D is perhaps TRBD2 (6 bases). Trimming stripped 5 bases from V and 13 bases from J, with 14 bases between. The CDR3 is 12 residues long. The CDR3 protein is CASSGERRGLFF. Written as DNA, the CDR3 is TGTGCCAGCAGTGGGGAAAGGAGGGGGCTGTTTTTT.

J is TRBJ2-1 and V is TRBV15, with D possibly being TRBD2 (5 bases). CDR1 and CDR2 from the germline V gene are LNHNV and YYDKDF (reference sequence). The ends were cut back, 1 base at V and 15 bases at J, with 16 bases in the middle. This CDR3 is built from 13 residues. This CDR3 is CATSRGMTAGMFF. In DNA, the CDR3 is TGTGCCACCAGCAGAGGCATGACGGCGGGCATGTTCTTC.

This clonotype occurred many times. CDR3 protein: CATSDFGLGPDTQYF. In nucleotides, the CDR3 is TGTGCCACCAGTGATTTTGGGCTAGGGCCAGATACGCAGTATTTT. The chain uses TRBV24-1 and TRBJ2-3; D uncertain. Germline V lookup: CDR1 KGHDR, CDR2 SFDVKD. Trimming took off 1 base at V and 4 bases at J, with 11 bases between the two ends. The CDR3 spans 15 residues.

This clonotype is medium-sized. The chain recombines TRBV4-2 with TRBJ2-1; 7 bases are shared with TRBD1. The CDR3 has 14 residues. Trimming removed 6 bases from V and 8 bases from J; junction bases left unmatched: 10. Germline CDR1 is LGHNA and CDR2 is YNFKEQ. CDR3 sequence: CASSTYRGADEQFF. The CDR3 DNA is TGTGCCAGCAGTACCTACAGGGGAGCCGATGAGCAGTTCTTC.

This clonotype appeared many times. The CDR3 is CASSEPGVAGGETRYEQYF. DNA for the CDR3: TGTGCCAGCAGTGAACCAGGGGTAGCGGGAGGGGAAACGCGGTACGAGCAGTACTTC. The J gene is TRBJ2-7, the V gene TRBV2; TRBD2 matches at 11 bases. Per germline, CDR1 SNHLY and CDR2 FYNNEI. The CDR3 is 19 amino acids. Trimming removed 2 bases from V and 4 bases from J; junction bases left unmatched: 16.

This clonotype came up many times. The V gene is TRBV3-1, the J gene TRBJ2-3; 7 bases are shared with TRBD2. This CDR3 has 17 residues. CDR1 LGHDT and CDR2 YNNKEL come from the germline V gene (reference sequence). The V segment lost 5 bases and the J segment 5 bases; nucleotides outside the gene matches: 16. CDR3 nucleotide sequence: TGTGCCAGCAGCTCCTTGGCGGGACCCCAGCGGGGAGATACGCAGTATTTT. This encodes CASSSLAGPQRGDTQYF.

This clonotype is medium-sized (0.01 to 0.1%) within its sample. J is TRBJ1-4 and V is TRBV7-9; possibly TRBD1 for D (5 bases). Germline V gene data show CDR1 as SEHNR and CDR2 as FQNEAQ (reference sequence). The CDR3 length is 15 residues. The V gene lost 1 base and the J gene lost 5 bases, with 11 bases spanning the gap. CDR3 nucleotide sequence: TGTGCCAGCAGCTTAGAAGCAGAGGGGAATGAAAAACTGTTTTTT. Its protein is CASSLEAEGNEKLFF.

Comment on this clonotype: Possible read error: a much larger clone is one base away. The chain is built from TRBV27 and TRBJ2-7; tentatively, D is TRBD1 or TRBD2 (5 bases each). V lost 5 bases, J lost 10 bases, and 15 bases lay in between. CDR1 is MNHEY, CDR2 SMNVEV, per germline (reference sequence). This CDR3 has 12 residues. As DNA, the CDR3 is TGTGCCAGCAGTCCTCGAGGGGTCGACCAGTACTTC. Its protein product is CASSPRGVDQYF.

This clonotype is classed as medium-sized. The genes are TRBV24-1 and TRBJ2-1, with 8 bases identical to TRBD2. The V gene's germline CDR1 is KGHDR and CDR2 SFDVKD. Trimming took 4 bases from V and 2 from J; bases not matched to a gene: 9. The CDR3 sequence is 17 residues long. The CDR3 DNA follows: TGTGCCACCAGTGACGCCGGAGAAGCGGGAGCCTACAATGAGCAGTTCTTC. Its protein product is CATSDAGEAGAYNEQFF.

In this sample, this clonotype turned up a few times. V is TRBV5-1 and J is TRBJ2-1, with 7 bases lining up with TRBD2. Germline CDR1 reads SGHRS; CDR2 reads YFSETQ. V shed 0 bases and J 0 bases; nucleotides not matched to a gene: 3. The CDR3 length is 16 residues. The CDR3 coding sequence is TGCGCCAGCAGCTTGGAGGGAGGGAGCTCCTACAATGAGCAGTTCTTC. It specifies CASSLEGGSSYNEQFF.

This clonotype was observed many times. V usage is TRBV5-6 and J usage is TRBJ1-1; 8 positions agree with TRBD1. The ends lost 5 bases at V and 4 bases at J; junction bases unmatched: 7. Germline lookup yields CDR1 SGHDT and CDR2 YYEEEE. CDR3 length: 14 amino acids. CDR3 bases: TGTGCCAGCAGGGGAGGGACAGGCGTCACTGAAGCTTTCTTT. This encodes CASRGGTGVTEAFF.

This clonotype has a count of ten or more. This chain joins TRBV5-1 and TRBJ1-1; D not certain. The length of the CDR3 is 12 residues. The germline V gene has CDR1 SGHRS and CDR2 YFSETQ. Trimming left V 5 bases short and J 5 bases short, with 10 bases between. For the CDR3, the DNA is TGCGCCAGCAGAATCGAGGCAACTGAAGCTTTCTTT. Amino acids: CASRIEATEAFF.

This clonotype has at least ten counts. The V and J genes are TRBV12-3 or TRBV12-4 and TRBJ2-1, with 7 bases fitting TRBD2. The V gene end was trimmed by 3 bases and the J gene end by 4 bases; junction bases not matched to a gene: 3. The CDR3 is 14 residues long. CDR3 nucleotides: TGTGCCAGCAGTTTGAGGCGGGGGTACAATGAGCAGTTCTTC. Protein product: CASSLRRGYNEQFF.

This clonotype occurred many times. DNA for the CDR3: TGTGCCAGCAAGCAGGGGGCGCCGAACACTGAAGCTTTCTTT. The encoded protein is CASKQGAPNTEAFF. The rearrangement joins TRBV12-3 or TRBV12-4 to TRBJ1-1; TRBD1 agrees at 8 bases. V gave up 7 bases and J gave up 1 base; unmatched junction bases: 5. This CDR3 is 14 amino acids long.

This clonotype was seen ten or more times. The chain has TRBV6-5 and TRBJ1-5; TRBD1 is a possible D gene (5 bases). Trimming shortened V by 7 bases and J by 1 base, and 14 bases separated the two germline ends. The CDR3 sequence is 15 residues long. The germline gives CDR1 MNHEY, CDR2 SVGAGI. The CDR3 reads CASTLMAGSNQPQHF. CDR3 sequence (DNA): TGTGCCAGCACCCTCATGGCAGGGAGCAATCAGCCCCAGCATTTT.

This clonotype qualifies as large. The V call is TRBV5-6, the J call TRBJ1-3; D is unclear. Trimming left V 1 base short and J 3 bases short, with 8 bases between. Germline CDR1 and CDR2: SGHDT and YYEEEE. The CDR3 spans 14 residues. CDR3 sequence: CASSLPENGNTIYF. For the CDR3, the DNA is TGTGCCAGCAGCTTGCCGGAAAATGGAAACACCATATATTTT.